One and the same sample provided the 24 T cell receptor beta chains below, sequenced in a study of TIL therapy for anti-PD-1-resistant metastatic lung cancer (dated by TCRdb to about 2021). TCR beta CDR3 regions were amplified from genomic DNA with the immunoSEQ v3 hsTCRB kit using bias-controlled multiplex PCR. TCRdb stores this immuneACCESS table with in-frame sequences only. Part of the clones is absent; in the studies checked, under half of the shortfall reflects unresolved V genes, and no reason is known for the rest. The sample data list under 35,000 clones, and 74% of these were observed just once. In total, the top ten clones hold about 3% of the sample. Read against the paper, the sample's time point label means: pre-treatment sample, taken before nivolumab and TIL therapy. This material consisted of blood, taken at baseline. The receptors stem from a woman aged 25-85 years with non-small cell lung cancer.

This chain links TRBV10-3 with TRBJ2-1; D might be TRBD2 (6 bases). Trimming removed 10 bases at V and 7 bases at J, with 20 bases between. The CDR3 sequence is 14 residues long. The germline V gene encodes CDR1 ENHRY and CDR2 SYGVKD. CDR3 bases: TGTGCCAGCAACCGGGACTTACTTAAAAATGAGCAGTTCTTC. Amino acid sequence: CASNRDLLKNEQFF.

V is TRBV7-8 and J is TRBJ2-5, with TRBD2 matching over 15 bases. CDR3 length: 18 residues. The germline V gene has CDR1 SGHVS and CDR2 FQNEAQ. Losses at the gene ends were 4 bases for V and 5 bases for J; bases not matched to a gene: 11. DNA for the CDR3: TGTGCCAGCAGCTCCCCCGGGCCCGGGACTAGCGGGAGGGAGACCCAGTACTTC. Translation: CASSSPGPGTSGRETQYF.

CDR3 bases: TGTGCCAGCAGCGAAGCGGGAGGGCACCAGACAGATACGCAGTATTTT. Amino acid sequence: CASSEAGGHQTDTQYF. V usage is TRBV9 and J usage is TRBJ2-3; the match to TRBD2 covers 10 bases. Per germline, CDR1 SGDLS and CDR2 YYNGEE. With V trimmed by 3 bases and J by 3 bases, 7 bases remained unmatched. The CDR3 length is 16 residues.

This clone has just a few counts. The CDR3 is CASTVRQGAYNEQFF. DNA for the CDR3: TGTGCCAGCACTGTCAGGCAGGGGGCTTACAATGAGCAGTTCTTC. V gene TRBV11-2 combines with J gene TRBJ2-1; TRBD1 agrees at 8 bases. The CDR3 loop spans 15 amino acids. Germline V gene sequence: CDR1 SGHAT, CDR2 FQNNGV. Trimming removed 7 bases from V and 4 bases from J; junction bases left unmatched: 9.

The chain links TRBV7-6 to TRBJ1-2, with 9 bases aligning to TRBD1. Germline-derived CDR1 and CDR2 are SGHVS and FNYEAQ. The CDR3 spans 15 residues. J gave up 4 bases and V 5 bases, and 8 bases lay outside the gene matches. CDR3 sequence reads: CASSRGQGLTYGYTF. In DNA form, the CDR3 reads TGTGCCAGCAGCCGGGGACAGGGACTTACCTATGGCTACACCTTC. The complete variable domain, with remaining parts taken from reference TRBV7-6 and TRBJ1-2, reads GAGVSQSPRYKVTKRGQDVALRCDPISGHVSLYWYRQALGQGPEFLTYFNYEAQQDKSGLPNDRFSAERPEGSISTLTIQRTEQRDSAMYRCASSRGQGLTYGYTFGSGTRLTVV.

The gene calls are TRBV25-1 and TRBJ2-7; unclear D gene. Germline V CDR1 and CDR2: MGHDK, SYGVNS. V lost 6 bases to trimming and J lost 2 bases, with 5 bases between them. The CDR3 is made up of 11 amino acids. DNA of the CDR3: TGTGCCAGCAGCGCAGCCTACGAGCAGTACTTC. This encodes CASSAAYEQYF.

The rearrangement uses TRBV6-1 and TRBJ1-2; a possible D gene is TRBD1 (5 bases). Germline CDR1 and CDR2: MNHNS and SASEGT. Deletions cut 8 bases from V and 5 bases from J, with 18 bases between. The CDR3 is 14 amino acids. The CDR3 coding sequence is TGTGCCAGCTCCCCGGGGGGAGACCTATATGGCTACACCTTC. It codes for CASSPGGDLYGYTF.

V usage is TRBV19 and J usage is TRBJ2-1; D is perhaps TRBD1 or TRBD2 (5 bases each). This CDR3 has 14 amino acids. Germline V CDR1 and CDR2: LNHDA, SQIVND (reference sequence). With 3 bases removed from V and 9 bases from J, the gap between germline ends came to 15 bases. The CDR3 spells CASSIGAARGEQFF. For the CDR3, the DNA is TGTGCCAGTAGTATCGGGGCCGCCCGGGGTGAGCAGTTCTTC.

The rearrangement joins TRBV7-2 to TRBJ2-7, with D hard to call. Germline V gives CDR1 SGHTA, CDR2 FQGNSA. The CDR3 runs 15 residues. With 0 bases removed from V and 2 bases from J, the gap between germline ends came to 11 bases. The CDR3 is CASSLAGMEPYEQYF. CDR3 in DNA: TGTGCCAGCAGCTTAGCGGGCATGGAGCCCTACGAGCAGTACTTC.

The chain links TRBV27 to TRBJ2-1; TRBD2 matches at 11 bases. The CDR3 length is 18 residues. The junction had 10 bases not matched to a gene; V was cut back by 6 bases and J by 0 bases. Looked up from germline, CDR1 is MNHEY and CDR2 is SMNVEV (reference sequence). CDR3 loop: CASRKGLAGGRSYNEQFF. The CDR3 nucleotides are TGTGCCAGCAGAAAGGGGCTAGCGGGAGGCCGCTCCTACAATGAGCAGTTCTTC.

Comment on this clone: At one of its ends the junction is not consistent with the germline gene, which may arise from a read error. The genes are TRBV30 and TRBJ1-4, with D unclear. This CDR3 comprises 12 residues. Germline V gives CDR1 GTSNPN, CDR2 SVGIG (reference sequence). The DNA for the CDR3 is TGTGCCTGGAGTGGGTCAGCACATGGACGCCTTTTT. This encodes CAWSGSAHGRLF.

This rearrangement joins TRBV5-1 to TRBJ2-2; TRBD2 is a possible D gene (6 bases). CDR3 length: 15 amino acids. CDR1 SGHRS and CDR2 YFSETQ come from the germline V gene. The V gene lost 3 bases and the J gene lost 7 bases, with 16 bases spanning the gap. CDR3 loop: CASSSPGDAHGELFF. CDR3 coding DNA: TGCGCCAGCAGCTCACCGGGAGATGCCCACGGGGAGCTGTTTTTT.

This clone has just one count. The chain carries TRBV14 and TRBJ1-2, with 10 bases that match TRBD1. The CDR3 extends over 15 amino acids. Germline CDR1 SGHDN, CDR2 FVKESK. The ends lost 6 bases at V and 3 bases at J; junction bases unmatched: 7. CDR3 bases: TGTGCCAGCAGTCTTGACAGGGGGCAATACTATGGCTACACCTTC. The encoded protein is CASSLDRGQYYGYTF.

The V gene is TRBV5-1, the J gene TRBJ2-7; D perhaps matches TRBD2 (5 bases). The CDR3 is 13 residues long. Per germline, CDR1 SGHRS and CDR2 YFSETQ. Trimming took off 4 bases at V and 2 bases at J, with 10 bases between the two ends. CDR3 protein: CASSRTLAYEQYF. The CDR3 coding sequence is TGCGCCAGCAGCCGAACACTAGCCTACGAGCAGTACTTC.

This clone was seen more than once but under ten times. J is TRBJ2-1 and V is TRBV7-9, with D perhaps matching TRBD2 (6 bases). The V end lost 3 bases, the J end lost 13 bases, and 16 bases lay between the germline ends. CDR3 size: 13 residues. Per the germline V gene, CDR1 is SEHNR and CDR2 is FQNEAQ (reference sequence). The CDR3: CASSLGRTSQQFF. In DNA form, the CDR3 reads TGTGCCAGCAGCTTGGGTAGAACTAGCCAACAGTTCTTC.

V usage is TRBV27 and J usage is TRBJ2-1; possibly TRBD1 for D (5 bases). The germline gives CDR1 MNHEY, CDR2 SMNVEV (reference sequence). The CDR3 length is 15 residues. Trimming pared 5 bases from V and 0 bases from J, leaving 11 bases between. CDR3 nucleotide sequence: TGTGCCAGCAGTCGACAGACGAGCTCCTACAATGAGCAGTTCTTC. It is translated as CASSRQTSSYNEQFF.

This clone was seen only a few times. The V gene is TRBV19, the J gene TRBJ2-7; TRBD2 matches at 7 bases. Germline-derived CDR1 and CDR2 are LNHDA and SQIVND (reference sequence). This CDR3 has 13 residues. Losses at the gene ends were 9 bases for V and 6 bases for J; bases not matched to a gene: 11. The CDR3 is CASSLAGAGEQYF. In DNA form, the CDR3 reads TGTGCCAGCTCCCTGGCGGGAGCAGGCGAGCAGTACTTC.

The CDR3 here is CASSITASTDTQYF. The CDR3 nucleotides read TGTGCCAGTAGTATAACAGCTAGCACAGATACGCAGTATTTT. The V call is TRBV19, the J call TRBJ2-3; D is undetermined. Trimming shortened V by 2 bases and J by 0 bases, and 6 bases separated the two germline ends. Germline CDR1 LNHDA, CDR2 SQIVND (reference sequence). This CDR3 has 14 amino acids. Full variable domain (remainder filled in from reference TRBV19 and TRBJ2-3): DGGITQSPKYLFRKEGQNVTLSCEQNLNHDAMYWYRQDPGQGLRLIYYSQIVNDFQKGDIAEGYSVSREKKESFPLTVTSAQKNPTAFYLCASSITASTDTQYFGPGTRLTVL.

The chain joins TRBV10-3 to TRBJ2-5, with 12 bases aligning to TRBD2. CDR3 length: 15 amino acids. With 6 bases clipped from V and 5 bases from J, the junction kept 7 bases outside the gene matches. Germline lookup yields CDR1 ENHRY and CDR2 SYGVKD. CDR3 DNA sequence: TGTGCCATCAGACCCTCTAGCGGGAGGGGGGAGACCCAGTACTTC. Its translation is CAIRPSSGRGETQYF.

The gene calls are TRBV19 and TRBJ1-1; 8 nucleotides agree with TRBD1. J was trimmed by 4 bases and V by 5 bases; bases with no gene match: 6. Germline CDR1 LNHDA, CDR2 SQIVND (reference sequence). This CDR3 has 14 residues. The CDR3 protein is CASSPGTGSTEAFF. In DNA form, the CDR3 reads TGTGCCAGTAGTCCAGGGACAGGCAGCACTGAAGCTTTCTTT.

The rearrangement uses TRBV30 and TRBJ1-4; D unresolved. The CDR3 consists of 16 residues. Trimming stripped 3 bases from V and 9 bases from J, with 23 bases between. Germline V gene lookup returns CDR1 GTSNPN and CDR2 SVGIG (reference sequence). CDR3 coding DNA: TGTGCCTGGAGAGATGGAGCCGGTGCTGGATTGAAAAAACTGTTTTTT. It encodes CAWRDGAGAGLKKLFF.

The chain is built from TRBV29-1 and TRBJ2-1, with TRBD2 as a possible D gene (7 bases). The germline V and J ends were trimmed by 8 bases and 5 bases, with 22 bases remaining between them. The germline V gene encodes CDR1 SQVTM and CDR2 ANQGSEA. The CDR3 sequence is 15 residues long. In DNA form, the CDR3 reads TGCAGCCAAGAGGGGGGGAAAAAAATCGACAATGAGCAGTTCTTC. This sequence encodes CSQEGGKKIDNEQFF.

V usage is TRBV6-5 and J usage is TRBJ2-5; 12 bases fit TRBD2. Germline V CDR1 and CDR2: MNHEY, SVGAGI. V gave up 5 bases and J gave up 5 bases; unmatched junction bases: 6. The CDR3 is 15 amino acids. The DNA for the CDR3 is TGTGCCAGCAGTCGCGGACTAGCGGGGAGGGAGACCCAGTACTTC. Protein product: CASSRGLAGRETQYF.

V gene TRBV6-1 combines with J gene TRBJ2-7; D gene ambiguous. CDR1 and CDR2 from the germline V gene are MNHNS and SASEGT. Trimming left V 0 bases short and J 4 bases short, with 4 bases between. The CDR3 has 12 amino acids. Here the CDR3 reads CASSEAQYEQYF. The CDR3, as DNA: TGTGCCAGCAGTGAAGCGCAGTACGAGCAGTACTTC.